This entry is about one T cell receptor beta chain. These data originate in a study of blood T cells in healthy people across ages. Germline values: CDR1 MNHEY, CDR2 SVGAGI. The CDR3 totals 13 residues. Primers used in a second PCR of roughly 6 to 12 cycles were a sample-barcoded 5' primer and a J-beta primer mix. MiXCR was run by TCRdb on the 5' RACE reads, yielding one entry per CDR3 protein. The sample consists of hundreds of thousands of distinct CDR3 sequences, 20% to 25% of them appearing once. The chain couples TRBV6-5 to TRBJ2-5, with TRBD2 matching over 8 bases. The J call may be incorrect, as the DNA end agrees better with TRBJ2-7. The sample taken for sequencing was blood. The TCR sequence derives from a man between 65 and 85 years old in good health. In DNA, the CDR3 is TGTGCCAGCAGACCAGCGGGGGCCTACGAGCAGTACTTC. Translating it yields CASRPAGAYEQYF.